This T cell receptor (beta chain) was captured in a study of blood T cell repertoires in COVID-19. The CDR3 has 17 amino acids. Deletions cut 1 base from V and 4 bases from J, with 20 bases between. CDR1 and CDR2 from the germline V gene are SGHRS and YFSETQ. In the original workflow: From reference gene primer amplification, estimates of nucleated cell counts were derived. Measured with immunoSEQ multiplex PCR; TCRdb has only the in-frame clones, and not every one. D and trimming come from the DNA, and the V and J calls and clone size come from that table. The sample contains fewer than 350,000 clones, about 85% of which appear only once.

The origin of this receptor is a woman aged 45-65 years who had recovered from COVID-19. V and J are TRBV5-1 and TRBJ1-2; D gene uncertain. Sequencing used PBMCs or T cells enriched from blood (not recorded which). CDR3 protein: CASSLSAISRGSYGYTF. The CDR3 DNA follows: TGCGCCAGCAGCTTGAGCGCCATCTCGCGTGGAAGCTATGGCTACACCTTC.